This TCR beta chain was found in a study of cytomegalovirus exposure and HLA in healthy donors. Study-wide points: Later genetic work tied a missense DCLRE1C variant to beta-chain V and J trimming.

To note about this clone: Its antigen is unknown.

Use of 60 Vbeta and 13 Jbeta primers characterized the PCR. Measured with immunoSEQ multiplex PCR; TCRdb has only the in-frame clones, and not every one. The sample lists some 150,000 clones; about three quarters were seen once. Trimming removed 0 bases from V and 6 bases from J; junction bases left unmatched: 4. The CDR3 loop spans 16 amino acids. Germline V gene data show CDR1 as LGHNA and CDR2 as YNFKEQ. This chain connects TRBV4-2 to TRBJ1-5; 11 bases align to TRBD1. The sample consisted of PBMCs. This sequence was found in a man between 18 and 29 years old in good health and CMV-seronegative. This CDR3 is CASSQDLGQGGQPQHF. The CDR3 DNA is TGTGCCAGCAGCCAAGATTTGGGACAGGGGGGTCAGCCCCAGCATTTT.